The next 6 T cell receptor beta chains were all read from a single sample in a study of post-analysis software for immune sequencing data. Regarding the study as a whole: Included in a set of roughly five TRBV segments more frequent in patients than controls were TRBV5-6, TRBV5-1 and TRBV20-1.

The TCR beta cDNA libraries contained unique molecular identifiers. TCRdb processed the PCR reads anew with MiXCR; each CDR3 protein has one entry. Of approximately 770,000 distinct CDR3 sequences listed, 46% were seen once; the top ten hold roughly 4.4%. These receptors have no known antigen. Sequenced input: blood. Receptor source: a girl aged 5-17 years with multiple sclerosis.

This clonotype has just a few counts. This chain links TRBV20-1 with TRBJ1-2; 7 bases are a match to TRBD1. Germline loops: CDR1 DFQATT, CDR2 SNEGSKA (reference sequence). CDR3 length: 13 residues. V was clipped by 6 bases and J by 2 bases; unmatched bases: 6. For the CDR3, the DNA is TGCAGTGCCCCCGACAGGGTAAACTATGGCTACACCTTC. This translates into CSAPDRVNYGYTF.

The chain has TRBV11-3 and TRBJ2-5; D not resolved. Germline assignment: CDR1 SGHNT and CDR2 YENEEA. Trimming removed 5 bases at V and 13 bases at J, with 17 bases between. The CDR3 runs 12 residues. CDR3 residues: CASSLREVLWYF. The DNA for the CDR3 is TGTGCCAGCAGCCTCCGAGAGGTCCTTTGGTACTTC.

The chain links TRBV5-5 to TRBJ2-1; D possibly corresponds to TRBD2 (6 bases). CDR3 length: 16 amino acids. The V end lost 0 bases, the J end lost 4 bases, and 14 bases lay between the germline ends. Germline assignment: CDR1 SGHKS and CDR2 YYEKEE (reference sequence). The CDR3 protein is CASSLGGASAYNEQFF. In DNA, the CDR3 is TGTGCCAGCAGCTTGGGGGGCGCTAGCGCTTACAATGAGCAGTTCTTC.

This clonotype was counted between two and nine times. The V and J genes are TRBV12-3 or TRBV12-4 and TRBJ1-5; D possibly corresponds to TRBD1 (5 bases). There are 14 residues in the CDR3. V was shortened by 5 bases and J by 7 bases, with 15 bases between the two germline ends. The CDR3 protein is CASSRSSRDQPQHF. The CDR3 coding sequence is TGTGCCAGCAGTCGCTCGTCCAGGGACCAGCCCCAGCATTTT.

The rearrangement uses TRBV4-3 and TRBJ1-5; TRBD1 might be the D (6 bases). CDR1 LGHNA and CDR2 YSLEER come from the germline V gene. With 0 bases removed from V and 5 bases from J, the gap between germline ends came to 14 bases. The CDR3 runs to 16 residues. CDR3 sequence reads: CASSQDRQVSYQPQHF. The DNA of the CDR3 is TGCGCCAGCAGCCAAGATCGACAGGTTTCTTATCAGCCCCAGCATTTT.

A few counts support this clonotype. J is TRBJ2-1 and V is TRBV7-9; the D is unclear. The germline V and J ends were trimmed by 5 bases and 10 bases, with 12 bases remaining between them. Per germline, CDR1 SEHNR and CDR2 FQNEAQ (reference sequence). The CDR3 covers 12 residues. CDR3 region: CASSPELGEQFF. In DNA form, the CDR3 reads TGTGCCAGCAGCCCCGAATTAGGGGAGCAGTTCTTC.